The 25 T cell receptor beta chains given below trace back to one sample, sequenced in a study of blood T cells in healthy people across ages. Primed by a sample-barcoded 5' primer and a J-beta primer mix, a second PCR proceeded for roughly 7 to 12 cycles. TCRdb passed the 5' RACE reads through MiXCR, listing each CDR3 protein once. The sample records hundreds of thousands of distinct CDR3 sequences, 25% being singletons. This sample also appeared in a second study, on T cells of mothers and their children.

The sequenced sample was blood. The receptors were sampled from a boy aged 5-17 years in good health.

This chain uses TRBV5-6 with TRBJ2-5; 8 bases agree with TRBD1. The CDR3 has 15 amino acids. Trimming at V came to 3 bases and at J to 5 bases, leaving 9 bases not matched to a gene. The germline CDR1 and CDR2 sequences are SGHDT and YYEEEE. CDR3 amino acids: CASSSSDRASETQYF. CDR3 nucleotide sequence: TGTGCCAGCAGCTCCTCGGACAGGGCCTCGGAGACCCAGTACTTC.

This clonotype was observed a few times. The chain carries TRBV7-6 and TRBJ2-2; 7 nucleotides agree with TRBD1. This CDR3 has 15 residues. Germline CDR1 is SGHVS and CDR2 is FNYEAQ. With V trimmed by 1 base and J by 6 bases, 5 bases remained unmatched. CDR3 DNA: TGTGCCAGCAGCTTAGGAGGGGGCGCCGCCGGGGAGCTGTTTTTT. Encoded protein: CASSLGGGAAGELFF.

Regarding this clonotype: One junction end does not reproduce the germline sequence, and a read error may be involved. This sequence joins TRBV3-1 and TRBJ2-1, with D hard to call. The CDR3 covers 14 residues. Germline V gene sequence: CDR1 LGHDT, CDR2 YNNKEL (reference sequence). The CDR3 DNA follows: TGTACCAGCAGCCAGGATTGGGGAAACAATGAGCAATTCTTC. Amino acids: CTSSQDWGNNEQFF.

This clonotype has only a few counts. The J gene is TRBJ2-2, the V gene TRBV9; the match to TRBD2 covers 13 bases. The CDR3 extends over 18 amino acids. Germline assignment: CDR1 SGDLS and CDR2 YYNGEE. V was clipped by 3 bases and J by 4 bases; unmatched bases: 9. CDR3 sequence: CASSALAGGRVGTGELFF. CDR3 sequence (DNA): TGTGCCAGCAGCGCACTAGCGGGGGGGCGGGTTGGCACCGGGGAGCTGTTTTTT.

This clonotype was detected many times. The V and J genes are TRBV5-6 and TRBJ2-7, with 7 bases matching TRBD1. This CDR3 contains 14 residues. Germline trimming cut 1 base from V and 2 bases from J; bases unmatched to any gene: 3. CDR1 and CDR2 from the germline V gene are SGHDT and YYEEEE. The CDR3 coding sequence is TGTGCCAGCAGCTTGAAGGGGGCCCCCTACGAGCAGTACTTC. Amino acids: CASSLKGAPYEQYF.

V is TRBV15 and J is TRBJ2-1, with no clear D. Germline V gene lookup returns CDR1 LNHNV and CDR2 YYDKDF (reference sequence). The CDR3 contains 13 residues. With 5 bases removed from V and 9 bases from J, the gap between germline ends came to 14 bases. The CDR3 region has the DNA TGTGCCACCAGCCTTAGAGGTGTTGGTGAGCAGTTCTTC. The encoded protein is CATSLRGVGEQFF.

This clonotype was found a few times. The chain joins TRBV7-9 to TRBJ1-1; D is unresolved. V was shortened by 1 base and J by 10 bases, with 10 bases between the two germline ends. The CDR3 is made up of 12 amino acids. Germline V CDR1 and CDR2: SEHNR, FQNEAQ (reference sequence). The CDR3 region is CASSLVTERAFF. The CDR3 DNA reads TGTGCCAGCAGCTTAGTCACCGAGCGAGCTTTCTTT.

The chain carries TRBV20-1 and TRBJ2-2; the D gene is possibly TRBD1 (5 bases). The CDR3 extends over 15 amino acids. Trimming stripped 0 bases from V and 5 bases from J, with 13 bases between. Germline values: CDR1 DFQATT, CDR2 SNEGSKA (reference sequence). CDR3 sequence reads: CSARDPGQVTGELFF. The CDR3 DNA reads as TGCAGTGCTAGAGATCCAGGGCAGGTGACCGGGGAGCTGTTTTTT.

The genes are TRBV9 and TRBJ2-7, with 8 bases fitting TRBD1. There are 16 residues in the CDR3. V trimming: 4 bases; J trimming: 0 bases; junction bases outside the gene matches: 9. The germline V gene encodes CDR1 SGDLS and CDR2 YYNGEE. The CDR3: CASSPTGQVHSYEQYF. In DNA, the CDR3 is TGTGCCAGCAGCCCTACGGGACAGGTCCACTCCTACGAGCAGTACTTC.

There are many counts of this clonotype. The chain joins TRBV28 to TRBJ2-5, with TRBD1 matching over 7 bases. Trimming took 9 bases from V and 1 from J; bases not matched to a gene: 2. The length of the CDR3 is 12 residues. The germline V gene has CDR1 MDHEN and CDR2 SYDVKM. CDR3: CASGDSQETQYF. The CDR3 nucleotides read TGTGCCAGTGGGGACAGCCAAGAGACCCAGTACTTC.

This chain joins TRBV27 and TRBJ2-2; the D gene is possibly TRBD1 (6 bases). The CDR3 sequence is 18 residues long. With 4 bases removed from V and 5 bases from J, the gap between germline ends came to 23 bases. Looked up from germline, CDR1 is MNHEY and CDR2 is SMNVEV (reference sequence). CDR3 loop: CASSSRTGIIGGTGELFF. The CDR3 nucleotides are TGTGCCAGCAGTTCCCGTACAGGGATAATAGGCGGAACCGGGGAGCTGTTTTTT.

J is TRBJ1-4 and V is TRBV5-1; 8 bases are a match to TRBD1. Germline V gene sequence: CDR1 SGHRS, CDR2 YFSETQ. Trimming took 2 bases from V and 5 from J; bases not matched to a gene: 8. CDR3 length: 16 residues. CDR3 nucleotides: TGCGCCAGCAGCTTCTATGGCCAGGGGGCGAATGAAAAACTGTTTTTT. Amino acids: CASSFYGQGANEKLFF. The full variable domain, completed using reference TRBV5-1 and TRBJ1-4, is KAGVTQTPRYLIKTRGQQVTLSCSPISGHRSVSWYQQTPGQGLQFLFEYFSETQRNKGNFPGRFSGRQFSNSRSEMNVSTLELGDSALYLCASSFYGQGANEKLFFGSGTQLSVL.

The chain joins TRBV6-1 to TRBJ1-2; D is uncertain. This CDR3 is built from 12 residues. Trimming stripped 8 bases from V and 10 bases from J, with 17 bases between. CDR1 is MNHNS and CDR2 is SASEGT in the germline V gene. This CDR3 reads CASGLILSYYTF. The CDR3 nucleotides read TGTGCCAGCGGACTGATACTAAGCTACTACACCTTC.

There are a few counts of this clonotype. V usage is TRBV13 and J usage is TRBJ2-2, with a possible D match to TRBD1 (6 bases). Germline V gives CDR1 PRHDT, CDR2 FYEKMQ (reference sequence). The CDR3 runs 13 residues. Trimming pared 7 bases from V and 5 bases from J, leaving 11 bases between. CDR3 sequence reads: CASNGRGTGELFF. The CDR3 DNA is TGTGCCAGCAACGGAAGGGGGACCGGGGAGCTGTTTTTT.

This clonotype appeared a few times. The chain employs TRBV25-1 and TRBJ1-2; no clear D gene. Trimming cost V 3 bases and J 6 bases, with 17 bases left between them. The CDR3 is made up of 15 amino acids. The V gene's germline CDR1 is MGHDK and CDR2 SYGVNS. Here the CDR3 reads CASSEYGPTTHGYTF. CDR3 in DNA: TGTGCCAGCAGTGAGTACGGGCCCACCACACATGGCTACACCTTC.

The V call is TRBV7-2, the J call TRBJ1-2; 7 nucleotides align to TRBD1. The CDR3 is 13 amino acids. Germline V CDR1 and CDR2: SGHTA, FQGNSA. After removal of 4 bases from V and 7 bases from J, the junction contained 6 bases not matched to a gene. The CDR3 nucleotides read TGTGCCAGCAGCTCTACAGGGGAGGGTGGCTACACCTTC. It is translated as CASSSTGEGGYTF.

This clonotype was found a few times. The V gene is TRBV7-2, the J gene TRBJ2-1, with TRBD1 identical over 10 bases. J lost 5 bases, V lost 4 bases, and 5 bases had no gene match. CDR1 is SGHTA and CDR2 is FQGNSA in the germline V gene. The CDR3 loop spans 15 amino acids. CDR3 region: CASSSAGTGDNEQFF. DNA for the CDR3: TGTGCCAGCAGCTCCGCCGGGACAGGGGACAATGAGCAGTTCTTC.

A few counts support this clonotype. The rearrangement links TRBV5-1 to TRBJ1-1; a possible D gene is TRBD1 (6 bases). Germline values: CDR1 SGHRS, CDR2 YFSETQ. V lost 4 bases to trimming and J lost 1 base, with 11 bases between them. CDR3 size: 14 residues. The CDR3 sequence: CASSLTGRNTEAFF. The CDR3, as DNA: TGCGCCAGCAGCCTAACAGGGCGGAACACTGAAGCTTTCTTT.

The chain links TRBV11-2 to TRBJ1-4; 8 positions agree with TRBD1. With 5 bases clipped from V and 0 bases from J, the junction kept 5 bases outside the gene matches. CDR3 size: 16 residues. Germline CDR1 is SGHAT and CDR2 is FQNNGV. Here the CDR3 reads CASSPGQGSTNEKLFF. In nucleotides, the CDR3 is TGTGCCAGCAGCCCTGGACAGGGTTCAACTAATGAAAAACTGTTTTTT.

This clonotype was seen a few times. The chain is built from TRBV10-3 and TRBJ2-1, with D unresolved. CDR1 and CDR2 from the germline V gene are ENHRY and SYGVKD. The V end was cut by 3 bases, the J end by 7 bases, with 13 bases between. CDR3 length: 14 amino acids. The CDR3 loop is CAISDQIQINEQFF. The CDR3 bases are TGTGCCATCAGTGACCAAATCCAAATAAATGAGCAGTTCTTC.

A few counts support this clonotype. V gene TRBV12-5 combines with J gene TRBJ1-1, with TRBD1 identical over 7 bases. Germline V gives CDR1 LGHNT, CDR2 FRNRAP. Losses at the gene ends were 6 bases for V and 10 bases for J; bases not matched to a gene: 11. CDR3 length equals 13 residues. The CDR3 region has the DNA TGTGCTAGTGGGCCCCCGGAGGGGGCGCCAGCTTTCTTT. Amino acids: CASGPPEGAPAFF.

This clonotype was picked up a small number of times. The CDR3 region is CASSHGQGRLDYGYTF. CDR3 bases: TGTGCCAGCAGCCACGGACAGGGGAGGCTTGACTATGGCTACACCTTC. V gene TRBV11-3 combines with J gene TRBJ1-2, with 9 nucleotides matching TRBD1. In germline, CDR1 is SGHNT, CDR2 YENEEA. V was pared by 5 bases and J by 3 bases, with 10 bases of the junction left unmatched. This CDR3 is 16 amino acids long.

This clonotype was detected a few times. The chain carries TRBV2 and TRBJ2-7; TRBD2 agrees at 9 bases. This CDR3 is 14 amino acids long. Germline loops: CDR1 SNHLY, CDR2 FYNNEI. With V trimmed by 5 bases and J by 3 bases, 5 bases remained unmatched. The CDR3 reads CASSRGRENYEQYF. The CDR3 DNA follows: TGTGCCAGCAGTCGCGGGAGGGAAAACTACGAGCAGTACTTC.

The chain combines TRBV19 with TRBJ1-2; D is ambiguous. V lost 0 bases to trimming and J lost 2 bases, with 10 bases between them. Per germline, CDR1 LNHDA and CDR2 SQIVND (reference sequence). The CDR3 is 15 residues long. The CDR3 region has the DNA TGTGCCAGTAGTATAGATGAACGGCAGAACTATGGCTACACCTTC. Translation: CASSIDERQNYGYTF.

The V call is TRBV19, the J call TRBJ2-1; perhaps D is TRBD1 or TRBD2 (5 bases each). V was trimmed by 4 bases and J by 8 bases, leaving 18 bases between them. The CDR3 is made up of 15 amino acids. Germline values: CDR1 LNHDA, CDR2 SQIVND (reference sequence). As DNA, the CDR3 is TGTGCCAGTAGTACCCCCGGGGCCACCGGGGATGAGCAGTTCTTC. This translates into CASSTPGATGDEQFF.